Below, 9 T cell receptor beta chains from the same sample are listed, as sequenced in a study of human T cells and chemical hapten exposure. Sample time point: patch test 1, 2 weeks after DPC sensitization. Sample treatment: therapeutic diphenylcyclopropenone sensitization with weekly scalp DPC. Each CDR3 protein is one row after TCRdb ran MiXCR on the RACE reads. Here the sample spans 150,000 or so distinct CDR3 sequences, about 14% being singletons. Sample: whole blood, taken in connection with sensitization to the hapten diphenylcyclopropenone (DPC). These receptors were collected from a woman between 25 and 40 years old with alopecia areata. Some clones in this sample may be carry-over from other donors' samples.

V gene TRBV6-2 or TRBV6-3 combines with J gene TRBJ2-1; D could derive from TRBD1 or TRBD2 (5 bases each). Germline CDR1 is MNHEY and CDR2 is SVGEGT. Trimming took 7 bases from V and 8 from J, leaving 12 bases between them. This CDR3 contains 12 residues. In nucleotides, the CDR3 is TGTGCCAGCACCCCAGGGACCGATGAGCAGTTCTTC. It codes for CASTPGTDEQFF.

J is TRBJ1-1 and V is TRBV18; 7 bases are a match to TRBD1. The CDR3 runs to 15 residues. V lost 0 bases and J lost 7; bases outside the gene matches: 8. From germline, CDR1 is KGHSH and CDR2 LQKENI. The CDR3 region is CASSPPSGTENEAFF. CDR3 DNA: TGTGCCAGCTCACCACCCTCCGGGACAGAGAATGAAGCTTTCTTT. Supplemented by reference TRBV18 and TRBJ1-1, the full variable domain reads NAGVMQNPRHLVRRRGQEARLRCSPMKGHSHVYWYRQLPEEGLKFMVYLQKENIIDESGMPKERFSAEFPKEGPSILRIQQVVRGDSAAYFCASSPPSGTENEAFFGQGTRLTVV.

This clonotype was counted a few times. CDR3 sequence reads: CASSQDTSLPNEKLFF. The CDR3 DNA is TGCGCCAGCAGCCAAGATACCTCGCTTCCTAATGAAAAACTGTTTTTT. The rearrangement links TRBV4-1 to TRBJ1-4, with D hard to call. Germline-derived CDR1 and CDR2 are MGHRA and YSYEKL. The V end lost 0 bases, the J end lost 3 bases, and 11 bases lay between the germline ends. The CDR3 sequence is 16 residues long.

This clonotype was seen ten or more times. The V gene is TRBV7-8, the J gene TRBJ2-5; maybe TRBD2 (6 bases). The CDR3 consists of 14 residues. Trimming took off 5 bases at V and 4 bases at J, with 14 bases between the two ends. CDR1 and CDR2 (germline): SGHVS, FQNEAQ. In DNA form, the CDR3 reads TGTGCCAGCAGCGCTGGACTACACCGAGAGACCCAGTACTTC. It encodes CASSAGLHRETQYF.

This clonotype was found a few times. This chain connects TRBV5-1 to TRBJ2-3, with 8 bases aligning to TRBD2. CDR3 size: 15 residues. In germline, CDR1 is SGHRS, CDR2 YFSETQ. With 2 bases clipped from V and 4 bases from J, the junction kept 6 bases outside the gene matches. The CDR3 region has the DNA TGCGCCAGCAGCTTTTTCGGGGGGGCCGCAGATACGCAGTATTTT. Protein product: CASSFFGGAADTQYF.

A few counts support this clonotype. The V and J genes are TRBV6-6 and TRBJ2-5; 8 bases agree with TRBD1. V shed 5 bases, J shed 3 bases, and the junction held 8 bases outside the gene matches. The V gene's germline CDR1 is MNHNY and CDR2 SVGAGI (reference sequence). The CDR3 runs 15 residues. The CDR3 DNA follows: TGTGCCAGCAGTCTACAGGGGGTTATTAAAGAGACCCAGTACTTC. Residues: CASSLQGVIKETQYF.

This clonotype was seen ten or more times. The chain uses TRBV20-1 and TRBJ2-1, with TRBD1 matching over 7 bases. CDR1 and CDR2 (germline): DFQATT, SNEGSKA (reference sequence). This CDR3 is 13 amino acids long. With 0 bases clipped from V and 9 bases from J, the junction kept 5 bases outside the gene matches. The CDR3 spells CSARDDRATEQFF. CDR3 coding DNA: TGCAGTGCTAGAGACGACAGGGCTACTGAGCAGTTCTTC.

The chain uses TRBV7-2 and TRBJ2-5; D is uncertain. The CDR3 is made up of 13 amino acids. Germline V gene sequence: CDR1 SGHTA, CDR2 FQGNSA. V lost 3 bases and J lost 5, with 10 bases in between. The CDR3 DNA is TGTGCCAGCAGCTTGAGACCCCAGGAGACCCAGTACTTC. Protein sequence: CASSLRPQETQYF.

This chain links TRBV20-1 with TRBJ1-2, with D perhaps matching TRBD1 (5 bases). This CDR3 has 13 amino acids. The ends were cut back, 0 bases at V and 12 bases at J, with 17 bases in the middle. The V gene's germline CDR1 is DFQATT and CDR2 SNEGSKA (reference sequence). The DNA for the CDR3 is TGCAGTGCTAGAGATCCCCGAATCTACAGGAACACCTTC. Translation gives CSARDPRIYRNTF.